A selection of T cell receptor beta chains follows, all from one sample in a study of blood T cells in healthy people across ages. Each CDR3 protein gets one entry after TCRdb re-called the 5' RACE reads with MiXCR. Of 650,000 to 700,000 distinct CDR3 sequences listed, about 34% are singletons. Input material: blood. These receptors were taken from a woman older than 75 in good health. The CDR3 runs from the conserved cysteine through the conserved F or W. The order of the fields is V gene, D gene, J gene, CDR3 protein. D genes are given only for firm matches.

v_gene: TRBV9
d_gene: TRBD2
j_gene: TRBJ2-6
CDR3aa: CASSEPGLAGAHSGANVLTF

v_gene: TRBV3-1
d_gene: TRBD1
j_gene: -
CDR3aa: CASSPGQNNGQYF

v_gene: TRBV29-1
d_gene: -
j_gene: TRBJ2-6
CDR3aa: CSVQGTGANVLTF

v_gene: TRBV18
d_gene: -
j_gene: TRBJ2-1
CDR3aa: CASSPREGSWDEQFF

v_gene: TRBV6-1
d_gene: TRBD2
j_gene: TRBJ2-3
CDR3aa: CASSVGGAGGSYTGTQYF

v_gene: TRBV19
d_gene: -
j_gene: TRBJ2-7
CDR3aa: CASSIAPGSVYEQYF

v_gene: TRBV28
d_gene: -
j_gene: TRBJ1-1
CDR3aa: CASRPLGTGMNTEAFF

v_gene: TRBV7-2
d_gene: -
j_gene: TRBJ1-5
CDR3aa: CASSLSSLLNQPQHF

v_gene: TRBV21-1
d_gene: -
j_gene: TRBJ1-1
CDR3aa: CASEQGDTEAFF

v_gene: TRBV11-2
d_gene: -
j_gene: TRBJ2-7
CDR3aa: CASSQVQGYEQYF

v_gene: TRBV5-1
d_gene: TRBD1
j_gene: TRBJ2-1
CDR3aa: CASSLVIGTGAYNEQFF

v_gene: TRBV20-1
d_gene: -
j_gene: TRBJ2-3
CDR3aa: CGARDLSSGRSPLDTQYF

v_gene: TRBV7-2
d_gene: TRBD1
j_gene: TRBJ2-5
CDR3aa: CASSPGQGKTQYF

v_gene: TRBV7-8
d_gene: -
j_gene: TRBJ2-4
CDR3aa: CASSLVAAWGGKNIQYF

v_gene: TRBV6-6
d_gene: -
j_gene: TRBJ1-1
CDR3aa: CASTYGQNTEAFF

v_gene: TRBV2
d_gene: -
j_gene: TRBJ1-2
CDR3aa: CASSGDRDYGYTF

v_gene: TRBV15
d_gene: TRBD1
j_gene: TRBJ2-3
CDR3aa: CATSSGLQQGYTDTQYF

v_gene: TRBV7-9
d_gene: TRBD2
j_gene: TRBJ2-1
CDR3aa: CASNKGLAGGPMNEQFF

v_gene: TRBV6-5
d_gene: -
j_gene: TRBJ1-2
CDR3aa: CATQGGFNYGYTF

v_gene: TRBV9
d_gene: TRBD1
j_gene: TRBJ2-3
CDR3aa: CASSVGTGSTDTQYF

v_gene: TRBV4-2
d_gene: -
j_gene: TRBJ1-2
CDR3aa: CASSPSTSANYGYTF

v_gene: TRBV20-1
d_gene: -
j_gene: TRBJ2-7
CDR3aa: CSARDMAQSSYEQYF

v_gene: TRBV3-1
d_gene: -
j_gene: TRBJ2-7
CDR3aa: CASSQERSSYEQYF

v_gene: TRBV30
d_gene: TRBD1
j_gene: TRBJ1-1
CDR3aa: CAWSPVGGHRGTEAFF

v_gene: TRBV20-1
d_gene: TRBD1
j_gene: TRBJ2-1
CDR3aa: CSAGGQGSTVNYNEQFF

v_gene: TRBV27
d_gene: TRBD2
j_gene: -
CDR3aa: CASSPGLVTYEQYF

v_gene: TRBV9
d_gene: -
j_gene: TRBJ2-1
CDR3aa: CASSSVSSYNEQFF

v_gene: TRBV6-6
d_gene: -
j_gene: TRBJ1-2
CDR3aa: CASSDNSGRGRDGYTF

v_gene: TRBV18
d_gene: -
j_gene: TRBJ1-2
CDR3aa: CASSPDLKPYYGYTF

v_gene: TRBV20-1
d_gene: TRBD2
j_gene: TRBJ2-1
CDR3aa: CSAQDRSASGGRNNEQFF

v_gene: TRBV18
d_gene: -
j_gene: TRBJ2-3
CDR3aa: CASSPEDSATDTQYF

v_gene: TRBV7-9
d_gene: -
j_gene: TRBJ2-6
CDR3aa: CASSLPEENGANVLTF

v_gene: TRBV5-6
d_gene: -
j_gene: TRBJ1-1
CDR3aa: CASSLVFGGRQGEAFF

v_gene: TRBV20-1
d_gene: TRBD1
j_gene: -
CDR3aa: CSARDRGQNSYEQYF

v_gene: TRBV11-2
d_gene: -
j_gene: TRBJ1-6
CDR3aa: CASNGQGNSPLHF

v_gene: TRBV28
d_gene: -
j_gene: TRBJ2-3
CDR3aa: CASSGRDTQYF

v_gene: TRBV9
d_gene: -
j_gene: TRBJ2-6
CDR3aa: CASSKETPHSGANVLTF

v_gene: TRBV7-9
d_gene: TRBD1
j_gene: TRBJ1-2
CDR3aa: CASSLVVRTWDSVNYGYTF

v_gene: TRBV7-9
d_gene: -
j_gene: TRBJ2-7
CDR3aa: CASSPWTPPYKQYF

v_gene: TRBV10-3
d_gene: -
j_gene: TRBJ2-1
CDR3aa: CAISESKETRTGFEQFF

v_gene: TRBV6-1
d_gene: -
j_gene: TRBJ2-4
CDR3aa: CASSRTAAKNIQYF

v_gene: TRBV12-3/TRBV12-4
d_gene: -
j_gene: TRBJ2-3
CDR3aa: CASIQGGEGTQYF

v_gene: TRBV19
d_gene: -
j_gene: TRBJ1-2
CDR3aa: CASRPGQGLGGYTF

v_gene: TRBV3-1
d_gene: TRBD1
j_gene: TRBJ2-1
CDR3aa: CASSPGQGYYDEQFF

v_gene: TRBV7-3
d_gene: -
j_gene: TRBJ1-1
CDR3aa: CASSLIDGNTEAFF

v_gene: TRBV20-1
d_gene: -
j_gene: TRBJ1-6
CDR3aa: CSARGGQGGNSPLHF

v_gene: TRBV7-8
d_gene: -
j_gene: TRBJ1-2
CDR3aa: CASSLAGNSYGYTF

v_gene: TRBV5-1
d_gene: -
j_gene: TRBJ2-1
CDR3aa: CASSFTGKSSYNEQFF

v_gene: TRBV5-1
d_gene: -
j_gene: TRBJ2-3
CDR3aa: CASSTAGSTDTQYF

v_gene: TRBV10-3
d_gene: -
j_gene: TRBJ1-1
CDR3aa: CAIIWTVNTEAFF

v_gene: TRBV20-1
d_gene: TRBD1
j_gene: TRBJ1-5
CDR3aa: CSAVTGNGRNQPQHF

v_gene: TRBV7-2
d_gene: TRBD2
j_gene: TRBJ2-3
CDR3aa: CASSRMGRDTDTQYF

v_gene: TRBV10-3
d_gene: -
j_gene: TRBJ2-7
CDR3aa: CAISDLGSSYEQYF

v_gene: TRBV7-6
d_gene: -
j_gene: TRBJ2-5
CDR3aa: CASSFSPAGTSIQETQYF